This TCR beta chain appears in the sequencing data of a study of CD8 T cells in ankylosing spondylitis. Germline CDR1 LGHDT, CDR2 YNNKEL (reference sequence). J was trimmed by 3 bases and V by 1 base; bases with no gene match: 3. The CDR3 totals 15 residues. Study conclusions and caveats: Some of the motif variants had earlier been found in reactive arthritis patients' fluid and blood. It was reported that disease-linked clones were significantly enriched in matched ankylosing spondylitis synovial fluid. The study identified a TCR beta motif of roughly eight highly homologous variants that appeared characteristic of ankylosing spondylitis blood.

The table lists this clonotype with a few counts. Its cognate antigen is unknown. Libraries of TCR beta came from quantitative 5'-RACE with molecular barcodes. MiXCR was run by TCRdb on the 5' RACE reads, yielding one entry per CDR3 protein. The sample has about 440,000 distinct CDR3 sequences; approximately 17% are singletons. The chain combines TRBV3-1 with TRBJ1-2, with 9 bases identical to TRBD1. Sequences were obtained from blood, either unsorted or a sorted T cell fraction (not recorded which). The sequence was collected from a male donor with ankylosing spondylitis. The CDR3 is CASSQGTGAHYGYTF. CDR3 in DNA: TGTGCCAGCAGCCAAGGGACAGGGGCACACTATGGCTACACCTTC.